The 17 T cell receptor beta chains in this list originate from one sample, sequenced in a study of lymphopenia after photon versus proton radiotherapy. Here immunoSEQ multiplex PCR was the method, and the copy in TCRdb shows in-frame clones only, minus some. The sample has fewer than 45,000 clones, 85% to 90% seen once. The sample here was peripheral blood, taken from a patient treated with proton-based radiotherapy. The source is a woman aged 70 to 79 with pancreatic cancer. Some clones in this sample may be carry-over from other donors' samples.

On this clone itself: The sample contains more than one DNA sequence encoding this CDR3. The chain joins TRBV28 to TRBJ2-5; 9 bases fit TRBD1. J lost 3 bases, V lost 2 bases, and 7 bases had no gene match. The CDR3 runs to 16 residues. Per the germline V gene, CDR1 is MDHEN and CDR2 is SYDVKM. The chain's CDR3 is CASSLGTGRVEETQYF. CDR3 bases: TGTGCCAGCAGTTTAGGGACAGGGAGAGTGGAAGAGACCCAGTACTTC.

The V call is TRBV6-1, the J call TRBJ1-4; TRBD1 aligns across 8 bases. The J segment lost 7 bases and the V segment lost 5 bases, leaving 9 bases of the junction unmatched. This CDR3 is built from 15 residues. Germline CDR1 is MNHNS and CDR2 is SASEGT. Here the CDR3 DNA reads TGTGCCAGCAGTCGGGCGCAGGGGGCGGCTGAAAAACTGTTTTTT. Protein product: CASSRAQGAAEKLFF.

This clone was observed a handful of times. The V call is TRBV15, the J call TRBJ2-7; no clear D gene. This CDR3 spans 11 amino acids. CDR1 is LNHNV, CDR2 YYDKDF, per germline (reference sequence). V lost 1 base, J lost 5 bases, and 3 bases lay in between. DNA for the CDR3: TGTGCCACCAGCAGAGGGGACGAGCAGTACTTC. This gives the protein CATSRGDEQYF. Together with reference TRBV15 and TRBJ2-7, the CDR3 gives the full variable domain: DAMVIQNPRYQVTQFGKPVTLSCSQTLNHNVMYWYQQKSSQAPKLLFHYYDKDFNNEADTPDNFQSRRPNTSFCFLDIRSPGLGDTAMYLCATSRGDEQYFGPGTRLTVT.

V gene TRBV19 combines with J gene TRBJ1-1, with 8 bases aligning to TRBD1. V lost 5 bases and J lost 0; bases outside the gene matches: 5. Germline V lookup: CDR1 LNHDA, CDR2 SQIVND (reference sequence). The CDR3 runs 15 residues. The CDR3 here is CASSDRGGLNTEAFF. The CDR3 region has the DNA TGTGCCAGTAGTGACAGGGGAGGTTTGAACACTGAAGCTTTCTTT.

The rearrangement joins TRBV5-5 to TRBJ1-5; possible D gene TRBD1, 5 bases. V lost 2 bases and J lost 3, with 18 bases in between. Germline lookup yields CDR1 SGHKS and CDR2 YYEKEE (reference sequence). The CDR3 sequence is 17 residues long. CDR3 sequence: CASSFSLGQGFNQPQHF. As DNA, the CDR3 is TGTGCCAGCAGCTTTTCCTTAGGGCAGGGCTTCAATCAGCCCCAGCATTTT.

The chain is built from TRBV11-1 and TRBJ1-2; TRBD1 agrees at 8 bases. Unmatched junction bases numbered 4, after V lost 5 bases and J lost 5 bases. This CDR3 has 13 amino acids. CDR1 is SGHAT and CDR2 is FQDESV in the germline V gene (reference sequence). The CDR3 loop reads CASSPRTGYGYTF. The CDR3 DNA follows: TGTGCCAGCAGCCCGCGGACAGGGTATGGCTACACCTTC.

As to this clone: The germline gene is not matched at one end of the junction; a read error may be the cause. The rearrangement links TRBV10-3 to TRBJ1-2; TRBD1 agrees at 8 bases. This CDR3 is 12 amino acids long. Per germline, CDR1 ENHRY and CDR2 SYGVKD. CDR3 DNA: TGTGCCCTCAGGGGGCTGGGGTATGGCTACACCTTC. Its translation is CALRGLGYGYTF.

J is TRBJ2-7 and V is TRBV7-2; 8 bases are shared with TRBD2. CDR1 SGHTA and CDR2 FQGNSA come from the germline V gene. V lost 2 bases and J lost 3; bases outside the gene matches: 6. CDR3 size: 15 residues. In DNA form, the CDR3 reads TGTGCCAGCAGCTTACTTGCGGGAGGTCGCTACGAGCAGTACTTC. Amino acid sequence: CASSLLAGGRYEQYF.

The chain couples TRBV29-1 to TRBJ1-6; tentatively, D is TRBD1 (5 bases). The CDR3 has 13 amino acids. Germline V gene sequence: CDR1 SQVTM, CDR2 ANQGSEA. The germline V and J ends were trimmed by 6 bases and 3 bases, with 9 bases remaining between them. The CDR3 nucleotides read TGCAGCGTCAGCAGGGACTATAATTCACCCCTCCACTTT. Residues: CSVSRDYNSPLHF.

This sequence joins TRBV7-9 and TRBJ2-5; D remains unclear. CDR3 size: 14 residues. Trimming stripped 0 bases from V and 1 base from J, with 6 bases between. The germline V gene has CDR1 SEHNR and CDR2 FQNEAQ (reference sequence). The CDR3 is CASSLAVSQETQYF. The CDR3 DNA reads TGTGCCAGCAGCTTAGCTGTCAGCCAAGAGACCCAGTACTTC.

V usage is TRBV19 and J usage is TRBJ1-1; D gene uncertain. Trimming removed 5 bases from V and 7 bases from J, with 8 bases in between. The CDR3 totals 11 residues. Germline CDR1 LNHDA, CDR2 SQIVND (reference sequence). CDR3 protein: CASSSQIEAFF. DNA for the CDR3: TGTGCCAGTAGTTCGCAGATTGAAGCTTTCTTT.

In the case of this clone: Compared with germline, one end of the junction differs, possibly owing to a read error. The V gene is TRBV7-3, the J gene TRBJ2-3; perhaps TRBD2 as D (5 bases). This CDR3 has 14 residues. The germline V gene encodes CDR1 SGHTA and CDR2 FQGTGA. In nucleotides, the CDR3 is TGTGCCAGCCGCTTGGGCGGGAGCACAGATACGCAGTATTTT. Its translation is CASRLGGSTDTQYF.

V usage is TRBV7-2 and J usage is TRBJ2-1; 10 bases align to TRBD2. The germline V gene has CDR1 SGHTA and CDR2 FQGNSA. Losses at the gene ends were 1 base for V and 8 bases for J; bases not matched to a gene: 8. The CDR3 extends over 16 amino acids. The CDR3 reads CASSLDLAGAIDEQFF. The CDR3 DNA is TGTGCCAGCAGCTTAGACCTAGCGGGAGCGATCGATGAGCAGTTCTTC.

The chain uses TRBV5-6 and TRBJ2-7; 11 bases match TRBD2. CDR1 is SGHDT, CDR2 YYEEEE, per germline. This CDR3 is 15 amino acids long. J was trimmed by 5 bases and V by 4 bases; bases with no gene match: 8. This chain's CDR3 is CASSPATSGRHEQYF. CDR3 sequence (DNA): TGTGCCAGCAGCCCGGCTACTAGCGGGAGACACGAGCAGTACTTC.

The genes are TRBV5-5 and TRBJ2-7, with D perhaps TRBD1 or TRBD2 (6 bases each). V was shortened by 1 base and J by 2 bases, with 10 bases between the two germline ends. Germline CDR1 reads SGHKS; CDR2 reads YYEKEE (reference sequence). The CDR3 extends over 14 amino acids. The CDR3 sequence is CASSLLRDTYEQYF. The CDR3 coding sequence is TGTGCCAGCAGCTTGCTGCGGGACACCTACGAGCAGTACTTC. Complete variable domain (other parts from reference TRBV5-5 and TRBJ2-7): DAGVTQSPTHLIKTRGQQVTLRCSPISGHKSVSWYQQVLGQGPQFIFQYYEKEERGRGNFPDRFSARQFPNYSSELNVNALLLGDSALYLCASSLLRDTYEQYFGPGTRLTVT.

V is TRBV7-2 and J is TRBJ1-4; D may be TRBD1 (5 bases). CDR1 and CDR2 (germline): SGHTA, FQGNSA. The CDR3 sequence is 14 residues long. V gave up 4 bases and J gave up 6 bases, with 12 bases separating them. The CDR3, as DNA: TGTGCCAGCAGCTCGACAGTGGGCTATGAAAAACTGTTTTTT. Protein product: CASSSTVGYEKLFF.

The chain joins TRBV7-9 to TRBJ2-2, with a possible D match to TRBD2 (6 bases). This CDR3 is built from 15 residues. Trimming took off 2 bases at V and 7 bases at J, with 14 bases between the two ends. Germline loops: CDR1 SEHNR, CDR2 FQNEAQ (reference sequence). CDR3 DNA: TGTGCCAGCAGCTTATCGGGAGTCCCAAACGGGGAGCTGTTTTTT. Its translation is CASSLSGVPNGELFF. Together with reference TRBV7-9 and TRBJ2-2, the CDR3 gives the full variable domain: DTGVSQNPRHKITKRGQNVTFRCDPISEHNRLYWYRQTLGQGPEFLTYFQNEAQLEKSRLLSDRFSAERPKGSFSTLEIQRTEQGDSAMYLCASSLSGVPNGELFFGEGSRLTVL.